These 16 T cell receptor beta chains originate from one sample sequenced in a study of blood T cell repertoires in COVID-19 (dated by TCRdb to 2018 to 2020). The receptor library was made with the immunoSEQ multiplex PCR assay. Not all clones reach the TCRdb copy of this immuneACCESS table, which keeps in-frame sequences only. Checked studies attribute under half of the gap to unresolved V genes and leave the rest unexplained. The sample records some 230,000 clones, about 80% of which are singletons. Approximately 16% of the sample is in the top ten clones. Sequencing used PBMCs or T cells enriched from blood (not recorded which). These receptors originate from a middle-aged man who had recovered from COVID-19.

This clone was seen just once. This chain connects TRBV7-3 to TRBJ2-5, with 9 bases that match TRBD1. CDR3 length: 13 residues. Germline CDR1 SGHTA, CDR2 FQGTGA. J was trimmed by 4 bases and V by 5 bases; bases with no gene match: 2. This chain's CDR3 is CASSTGGVETQYF. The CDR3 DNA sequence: TGTGCCAGCAGCACAGGGGGCGTAGAGACCCAGTACTTC.

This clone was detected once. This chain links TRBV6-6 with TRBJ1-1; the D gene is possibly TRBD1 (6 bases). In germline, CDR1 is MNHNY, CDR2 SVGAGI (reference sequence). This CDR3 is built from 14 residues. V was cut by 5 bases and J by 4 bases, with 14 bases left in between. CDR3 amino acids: CASSPIQGSTEAFF. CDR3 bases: TGTGCCAGCAGTCCCATACAGGGCAGCACTGAAGCTTTCTTT.

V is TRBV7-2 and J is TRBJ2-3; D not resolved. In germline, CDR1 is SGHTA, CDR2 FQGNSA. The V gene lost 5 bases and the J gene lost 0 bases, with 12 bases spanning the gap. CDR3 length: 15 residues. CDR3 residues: CASSLVGPSTDTQYF. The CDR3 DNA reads TGTGCCAGCAGCCTGGTTGGCCCCAGCACAGATACGCAGTATTTT. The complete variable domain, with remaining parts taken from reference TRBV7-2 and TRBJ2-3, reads GAGVSQSPSNKVTEKGKDVELRCDPISGHTALYWYRQSLGQGLEFLIYFQGNSAPDKSGLPSDRFSAERTGGSVSTLTIQRTQQEDSAVYLCASSLVGPSTDTQYFGPGTRLTVL.

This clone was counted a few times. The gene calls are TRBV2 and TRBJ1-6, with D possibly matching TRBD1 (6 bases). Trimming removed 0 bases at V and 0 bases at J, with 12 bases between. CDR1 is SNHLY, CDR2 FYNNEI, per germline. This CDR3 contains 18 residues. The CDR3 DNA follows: TGTGCCAGCAGTGAAGCGATGCAGGGGAGCTCCTATAATTCACCCCTCCACTTT. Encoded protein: CASSEAMQGSSYNSPLHF.

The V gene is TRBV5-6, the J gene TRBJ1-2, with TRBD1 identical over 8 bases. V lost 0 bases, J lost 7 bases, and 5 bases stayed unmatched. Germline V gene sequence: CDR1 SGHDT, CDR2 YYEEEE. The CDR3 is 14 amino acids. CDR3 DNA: TGTGCCAGCAGCTTGGTGGGGACAGGCGGTGGCTACACCTTC. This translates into CASSLVGTGGGYTF.

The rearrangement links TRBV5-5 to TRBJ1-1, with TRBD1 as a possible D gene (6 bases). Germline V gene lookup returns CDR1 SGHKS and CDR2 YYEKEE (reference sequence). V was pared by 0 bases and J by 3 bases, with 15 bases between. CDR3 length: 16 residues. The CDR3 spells CASSLGLGAWDTEAFF. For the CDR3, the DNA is TGTGCCAGCAGCTTGGGGTTGGGGGCGTGGGACACTGAAGCTTTCTTT.

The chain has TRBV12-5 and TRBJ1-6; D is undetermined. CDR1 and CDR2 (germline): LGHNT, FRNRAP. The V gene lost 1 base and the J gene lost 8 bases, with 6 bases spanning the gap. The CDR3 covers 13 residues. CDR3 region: CASGLGRDSPLHF. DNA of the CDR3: TGTGCTAGTGGTTTGGGGCGGGATTCACCCCTCCACTTT.

CDR3 sequence reads: CAWSISSYGYTF. The CDR3 DNA reads as TGTGCCTGGAGTATCTCCTCCTATGGCTACACCTTC. The chain combines TRBV30 with TRBJ1-2; D uncertain. Trimming removed 2 bases from V and 4 bases from J, with 8 bases in between. This CDR3 region has 12 residues. Germline V lookup: CDR1 GTSNPN, CDR2 SVGIG (reference sequence).

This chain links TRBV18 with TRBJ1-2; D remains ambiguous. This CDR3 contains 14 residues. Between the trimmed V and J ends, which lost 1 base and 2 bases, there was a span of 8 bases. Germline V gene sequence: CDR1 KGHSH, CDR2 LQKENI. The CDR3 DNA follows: TGTGCCAGCTCACCACTGGGCCAGAACTATGGCTACACCTTC. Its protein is CASSPLGQNYGYTF.

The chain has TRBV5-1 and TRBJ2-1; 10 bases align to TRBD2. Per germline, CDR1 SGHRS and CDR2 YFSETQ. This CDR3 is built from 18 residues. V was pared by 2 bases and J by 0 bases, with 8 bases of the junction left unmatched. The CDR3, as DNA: TGCGCCAGCAGCTTTACGCCGTCTAGCGGGAGCTCCTACAATGAGCAGTTCTTC. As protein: CASSFTPSSGSSYNEQFF.

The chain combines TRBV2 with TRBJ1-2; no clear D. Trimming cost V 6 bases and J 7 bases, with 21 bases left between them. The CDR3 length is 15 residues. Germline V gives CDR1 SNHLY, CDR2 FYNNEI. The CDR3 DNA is TGTGCCAGCAGGGGAGTCACAGACCCTAATTCTGGCTACACCTTC. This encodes CASRGVTDPNSGYTF.

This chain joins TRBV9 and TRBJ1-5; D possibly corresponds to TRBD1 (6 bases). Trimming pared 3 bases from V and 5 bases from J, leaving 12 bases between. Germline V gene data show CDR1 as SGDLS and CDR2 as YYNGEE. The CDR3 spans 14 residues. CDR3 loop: CASSAQGGDQPQHF. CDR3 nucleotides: TGTGCCAGCAGCGCACAGGGTGGGGATCAGCCCCAGCATTTT. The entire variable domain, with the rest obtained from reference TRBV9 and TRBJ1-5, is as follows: DSGVTQTPKHLITATGQRVTLRCSPRSGDLSVYWYQQSLDQGLQFLIQYYNGEERAKGNILERFSAQQFPDLHSELNLSSLELGDSALYFCASSAQGGDQPQHFGDGTRLSIL.

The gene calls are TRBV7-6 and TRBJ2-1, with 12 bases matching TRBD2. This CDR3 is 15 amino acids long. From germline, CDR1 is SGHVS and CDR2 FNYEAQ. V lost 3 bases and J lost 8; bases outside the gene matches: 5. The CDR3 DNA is TGTGCCAGCAGCTTGACTAGCGGGGGTTACCATGAGCAGTTCTTC. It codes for CASSLTSGGYHEQFF.

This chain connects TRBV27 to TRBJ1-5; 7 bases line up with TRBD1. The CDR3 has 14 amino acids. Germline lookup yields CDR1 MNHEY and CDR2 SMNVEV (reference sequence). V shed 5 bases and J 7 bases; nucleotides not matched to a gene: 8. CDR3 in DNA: TGTGCCAGCAGTCCCGATTACAGGGGCCAGCCCCAGCATTTT. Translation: CASSPDYRGQPQHF.

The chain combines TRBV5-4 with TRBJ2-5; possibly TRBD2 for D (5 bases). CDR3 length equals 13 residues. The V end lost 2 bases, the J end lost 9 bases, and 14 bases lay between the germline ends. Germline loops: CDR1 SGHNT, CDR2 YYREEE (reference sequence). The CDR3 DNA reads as TGTGCCAGCAGCTTAGGGCAGACGGAGGCCCAGTACTTC. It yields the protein CASSLGQTEAQYF.

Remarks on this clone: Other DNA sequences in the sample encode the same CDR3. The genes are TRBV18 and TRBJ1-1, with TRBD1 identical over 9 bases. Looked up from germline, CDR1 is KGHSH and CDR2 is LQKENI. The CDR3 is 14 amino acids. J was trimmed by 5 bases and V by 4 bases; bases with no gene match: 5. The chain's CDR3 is CASSQGQGGTEAFF. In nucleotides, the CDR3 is TGTGCCAGCTCACAGGGACAGGGTGGTACTGAAGCTTTCTTT.